There are a few counts of the clone carrying this T cell receptor beta chain. The data belong to a study of blood T cells in healthy people across ages. PCR was performed a second time for roughly 7 to 12 cycles using a sample-barcoded 5' primer and a J-beta primer mix. TCRdb analysed the 5' RACE reads with MiXCR anew, one entry per CDR3 protein. The data show around 1.1 million distinct CDR3 sequences, 35% to 40% seen once. The sample providers were healthy Caucasian people from Russia, aged roughly 6 to 95. It was roughly 10 milliliters of peripheral blood that were drawn from each donor. The V gene lost 7 bases and the J gene lost 1 base, with 10 bases spanning the gap. The CDR3 contains 13 residues. CDR1 is MDHEN, CDR2 SYDVKM, per germline.

Material: blood. The sequence was collected from a man between 18 and 35 years old in good health. The chain combines TRBV28 with TRBJ2-5, with D possibly TRBD1 on 6 matching bases. The CDR3 DNA reads as TGTGCCAGCATGCCAGGGGTCCAAGAGACCCAGTACTTC. Its translation: CASMPGVQETQYF.